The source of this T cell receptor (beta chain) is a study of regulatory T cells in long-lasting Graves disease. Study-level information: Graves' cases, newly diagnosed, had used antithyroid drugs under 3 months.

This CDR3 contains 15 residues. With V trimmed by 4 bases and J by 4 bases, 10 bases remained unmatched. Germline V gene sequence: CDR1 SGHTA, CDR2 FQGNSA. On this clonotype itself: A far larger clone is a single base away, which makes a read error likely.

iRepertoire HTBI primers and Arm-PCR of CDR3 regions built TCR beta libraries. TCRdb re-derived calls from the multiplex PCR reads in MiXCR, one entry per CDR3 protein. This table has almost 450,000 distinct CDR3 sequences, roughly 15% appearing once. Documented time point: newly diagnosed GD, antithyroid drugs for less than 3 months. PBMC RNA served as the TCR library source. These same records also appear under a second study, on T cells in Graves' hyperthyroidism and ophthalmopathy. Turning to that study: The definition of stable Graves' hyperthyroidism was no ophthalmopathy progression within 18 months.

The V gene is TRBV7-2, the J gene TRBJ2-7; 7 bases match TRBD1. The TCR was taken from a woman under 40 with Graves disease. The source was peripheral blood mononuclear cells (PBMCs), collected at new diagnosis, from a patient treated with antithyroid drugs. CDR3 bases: TGTGCCAGCAGCTCAGAGAGGGGGCATTCGTACGAGCAGTACTTC. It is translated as CASSSERGHSYEQYF.